This paragraph covers one T cell receptor beta chain sequence. The data were taken from a study of cytomegalovirus exposure and HLA in healthy donors. The assay was immunoSEQ multiplex PCR, and TCRdb's table has in-frame clones only and misses some. Of 82,000 or so clones listed, 95% are singletons. The receptor comes from a woman younger than 35 in good health and CMV-seronegative. Specimen: PBMCs.

CDR3 loop: CASSPRTRGPLYGYTF. CDR3 sequence (DNA): TGTGCCAGCAGCCCGCGGACAAGGGGCCCCCTGTATGGCTACACCTTC. The V and J genes are TRBV7-9 and TRBJ1-2; a weak D match, TRBD1 (5 bases). V lost 5 bases to trimming and J lost 5 bases, with 21 bases between them. The CDR3 runs 16 residues. The germline V gene has CDR1 SEHNR and CDR2 FQNEAQ (reference sequence).